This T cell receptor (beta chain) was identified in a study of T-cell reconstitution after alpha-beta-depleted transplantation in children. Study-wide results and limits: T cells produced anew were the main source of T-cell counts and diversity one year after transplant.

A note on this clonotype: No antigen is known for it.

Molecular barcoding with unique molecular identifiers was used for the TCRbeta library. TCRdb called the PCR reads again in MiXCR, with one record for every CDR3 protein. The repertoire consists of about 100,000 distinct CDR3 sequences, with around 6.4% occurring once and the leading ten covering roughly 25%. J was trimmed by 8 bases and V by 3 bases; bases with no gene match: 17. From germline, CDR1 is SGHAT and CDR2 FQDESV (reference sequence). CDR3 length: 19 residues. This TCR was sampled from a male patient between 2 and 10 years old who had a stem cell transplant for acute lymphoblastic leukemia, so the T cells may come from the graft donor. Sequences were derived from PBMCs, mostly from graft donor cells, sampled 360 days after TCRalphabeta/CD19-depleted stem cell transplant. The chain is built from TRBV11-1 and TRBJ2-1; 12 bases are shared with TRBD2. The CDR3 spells CASSLRPLRLAGEPYEQFF. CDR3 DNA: TGTGCCAGCAGCTTGAGGCCCCTCCGACTAGCGGGAGAACCCTATGAGCAGTTCTTC.